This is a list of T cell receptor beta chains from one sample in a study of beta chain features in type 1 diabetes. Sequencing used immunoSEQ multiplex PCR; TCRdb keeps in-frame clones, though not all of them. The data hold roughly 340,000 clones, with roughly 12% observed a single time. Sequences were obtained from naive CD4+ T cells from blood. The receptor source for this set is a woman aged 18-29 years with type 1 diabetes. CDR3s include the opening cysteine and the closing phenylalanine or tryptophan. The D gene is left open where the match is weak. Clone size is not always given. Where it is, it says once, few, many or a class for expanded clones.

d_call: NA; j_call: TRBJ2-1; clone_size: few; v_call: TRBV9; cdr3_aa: CASSQAGPNEQFF; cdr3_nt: TGTGCCAGCAGTCAAGCAGGCCCTAATGAGCAGTTCTTC
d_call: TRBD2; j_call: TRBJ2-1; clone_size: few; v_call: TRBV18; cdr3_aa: CASSPGSGAYNEQFF; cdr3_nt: TGTGCCAGCTCACCGGGTAGCGGGGCGTACAATGAGCAGTTCTTC
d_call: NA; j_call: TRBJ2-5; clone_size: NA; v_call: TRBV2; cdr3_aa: CASSDEETQYF; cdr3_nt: TGTGCCAGCAGTGATGAGGAGACCCAGTACTTC
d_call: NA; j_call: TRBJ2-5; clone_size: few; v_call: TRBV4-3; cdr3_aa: CASSLRDGETQYF; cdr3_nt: TGCGCCAGCAGCCTGAGGGATGGAGAGACCCAGTACTTC
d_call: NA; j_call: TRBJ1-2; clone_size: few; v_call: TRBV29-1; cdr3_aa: CSVEDTVFLNYGYTF; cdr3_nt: TGCAGCGTTGAAGACACAGTGTTTTTAAACTATGGCTACACCTTC
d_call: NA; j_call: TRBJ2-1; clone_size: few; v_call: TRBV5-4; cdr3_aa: CASSFSLAGNEQFF; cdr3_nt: TGTGCCAGCAGCTTTTCACTAGCTGGGAATGAGCAGTTCTTC
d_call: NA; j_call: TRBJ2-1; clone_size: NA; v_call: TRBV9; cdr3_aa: CASSVVSSGGDEQFF; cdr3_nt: TGTGCCAGCAGCGTAGTGTCGTCGGGGGGCGATGAGCAGTTCTTC
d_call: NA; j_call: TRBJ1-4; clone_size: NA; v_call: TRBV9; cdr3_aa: CASSVDSFGKLFF; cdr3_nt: TGTGCCAGCAGCGTAGATAGTTTCGGAAAACTGTTTTTT
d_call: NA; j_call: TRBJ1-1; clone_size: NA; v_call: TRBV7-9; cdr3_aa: CASREIGDTEAFF; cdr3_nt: TGTGCCAGCAGGGAAATAGGGGACACTGAAGCTTTCTTT
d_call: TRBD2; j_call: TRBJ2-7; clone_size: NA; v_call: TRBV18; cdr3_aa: CASSPGLANAYEQYF; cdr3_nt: TGTGCCAGCTCACCAGGACTAGCTAACGCCTACGAGCAGTACTTC
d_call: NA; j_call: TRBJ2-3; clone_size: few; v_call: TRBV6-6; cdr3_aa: CASSDNQGWTDTQYF; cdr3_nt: TGTGCCAGCAGTGACAACCAGGGTTGGACAGATACGCAGTATTTT
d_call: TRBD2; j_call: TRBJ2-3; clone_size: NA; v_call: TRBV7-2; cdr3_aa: CASSLGRSGGTDTQYF; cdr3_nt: TGTGCCAGCAGCTTAGGGAGGAGCGGGGGCACAGATACGCAGTATTTT
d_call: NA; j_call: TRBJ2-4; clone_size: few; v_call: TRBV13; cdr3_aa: CASSPIREKNIQYF; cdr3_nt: TGTGCCAGCAGCCCGATCCGGGAGAAAAACATTCAGTACTTC
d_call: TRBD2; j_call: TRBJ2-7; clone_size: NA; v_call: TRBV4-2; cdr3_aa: CASSQDALAGGREQYF; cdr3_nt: TGTGCCAGCAGCCAAGATGCGCTAGCGGGGGGTCGCGAGCAGTACTTC
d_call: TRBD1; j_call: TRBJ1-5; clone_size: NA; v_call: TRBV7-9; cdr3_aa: CASSLQGDQPQHF; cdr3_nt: TGTGCCAGCAGCTTACAGGGGGATCAGCCCCAGCATTTT
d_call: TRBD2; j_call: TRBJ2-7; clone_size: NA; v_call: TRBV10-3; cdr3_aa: CASGRTSGSQAYEQYF; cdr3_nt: TGTGCCAGCGGGAGGACTAGCGGGAGTCAGGCCTACGAGCAGTACTTC
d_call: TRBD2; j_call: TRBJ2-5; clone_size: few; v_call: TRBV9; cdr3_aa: CASSPRGTSGSQETQYF; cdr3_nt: TGTGCCAGCAGCCCCCGTGGGACTAGCGGGAGTCAAGAGACCCAGTACTTC
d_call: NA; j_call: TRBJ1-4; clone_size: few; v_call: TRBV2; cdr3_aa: CASSVGTSNEKLFF; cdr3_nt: TGTGCCAGCAGTGTTGGGACATCAAATGAAAAACTGTTTTTT
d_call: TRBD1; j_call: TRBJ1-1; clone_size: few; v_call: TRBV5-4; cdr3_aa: CASSSPGGFTEAFF; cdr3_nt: TGTGCCAGCAGCTCCCCAGGGGGCTTTACTGAAGCTTTCTTT
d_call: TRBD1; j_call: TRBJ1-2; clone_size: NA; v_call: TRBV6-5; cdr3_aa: CASRTGRYGYTF; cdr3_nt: TGTGCCAGCAGGACAGGGAGATATGGCTACACCTTC
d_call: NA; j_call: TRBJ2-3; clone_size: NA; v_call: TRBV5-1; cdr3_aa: CASSLDEGWADTQYF; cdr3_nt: TGCGCCAGCAGCTTGGATGAGGGTTGGGCAGATACGCAGTATTTT
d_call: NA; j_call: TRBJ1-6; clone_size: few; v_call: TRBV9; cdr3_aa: CASSVGQINSPLHF; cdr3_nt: TGTGCCAGCAGCGTTGGACAGATTAATTCACCCCTCCACTTT
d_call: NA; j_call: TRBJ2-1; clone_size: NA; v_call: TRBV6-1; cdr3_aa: CASSEVLSSYNEQFF; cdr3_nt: TGTGCCAGCAGTGAAGTTTTGAGCTCCTACAATGAGCAGTTCTTC
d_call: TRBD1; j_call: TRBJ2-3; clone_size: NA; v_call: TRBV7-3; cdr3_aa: CASSMGQVTDTQYF; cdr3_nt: TGTGCCAGCAGCATGGGACAGGTCACAGATACGCAGTATTTT
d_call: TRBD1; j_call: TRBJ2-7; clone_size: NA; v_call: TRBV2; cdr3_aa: CASRIGTASYEQYF; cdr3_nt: TGTGCCAGCAGGATCGGGACAGCCTCCTACGAGCAGTACTTC
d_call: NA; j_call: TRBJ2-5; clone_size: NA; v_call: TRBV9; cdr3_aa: CASSVLSDLRQETQYF; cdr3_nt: TGTGCCAGCAGCGTACTTAGCGACCTACGCCAAGAGACCCAGTACTTC
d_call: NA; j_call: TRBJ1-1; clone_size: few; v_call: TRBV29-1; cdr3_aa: CSVGDRRAFF; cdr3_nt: TGCAGCGTGGGAGACAGGAGGGCTTTCTTT